The 20 T cell receptor beta chains in this list originate from one sample, sequenced in a study of blood T cell repertoires in COVID-19. TCRdb's table, derived via immunoSEQ multiplex PCR, lists solely in-frame clones and lacks some. This sample has around 400,000 clones, with 70% to 90% found just once. The material sequenced was PBMCs or T cells enriched from blood (not recorded which). The receptors were gathered from a woman between 18 and 29 years old who had been exposed to COVID-19.

The CDR3 DNA reads as TGTGCCAGCAGCTCGATGGGACAGGGGATCGGCGAAAAACTGTTTTTT. Translating gives CASSSMGQGIGEKLFF. The J gene is TRBJ1-4, the V gene TRBV13; 10 bases agree with TRBD1. The CDR3 sequence is 16 residues long. From germline, CDR1 is PRHDT and CDR2 FYEKMQ (reference sequence). Germline trimming cut 4 bases from V and 8 bases from J; bases unmatched to any gene: 10.

The chain carries TRBV7-3 and TRBJ1-2; 7 bases map to TRBD1. CDR1 and CDR2 (germline): SGHTA, FQGTGA. Trimming removed 2 bases from V and 3 bases from J; junction bases left unmatched: 6. This CDR3 is built from 15 residues. CDR3 bases: TGTGCCAGCAGCTTAGGTTTTGGGACAGACTATGGCTACACCTTC. It codes for CASSLGFGTDYGYTF.

The chain combines TRBV6-5 with TRBJ1-2, with a weak D call TRBD1 (6 bases). The CDR3 totals 14 residues. The germline gives CDR1 MNHEY, CDR2 SVGAGI. Trimming pared 7 bases from V and 4 bases from J, leaving 16 bases between. CDR3 amino acids: CASKYSGTTYGYTF. CDR3 bases: TGTGCCAGCAAGTATAGTGGGACAACCTATGGCTACACCTTC.

The CDR3 DNA sequence: TGTGCCAGCAGCCCCCGGGACTATAGGAAGTGGGTTGAAAAACTGTTTTTT. Protein product: CASSPRDYRKWVEKLFF. V gene TRBV28 combines with J gene TRBJ1-4, with D maybe TRBD1 (5 bases). Looked up from germline, CDR1 is MDHEN and CDR2 is SYDVKM. The CDR3 runs 17 residues. Deletions cut 6 bases from V and 7 bases from J, with 24 bases between. Looking up the rest from reference TRBV28 and TRBJ1-4 gives the full variable domain: DVKVTQSSRYLVKRTGEKVFLECVQDMDHENMFWYRQDPGLGLRLIYFSYDVKMKEKGDIPEGYSVSREKKERFSLILESASTNQTSMYLCASSPRDYRKWVEKLFFGSGTQLSVL.

The chain recombines TRBV27 with TRBJ2-5; 8 bases line up with TRBD2. The V gene's germline CDR1 is MNHEY and CDR2 SMNVEV (reference sequence). The CDR3 contains 15 residues. J gave up 5 bases and V 8 bases, and 13 bases lay outside the gene matches. CDR3 nucleotides: TGTGCCAGCTCATCCGGGAGGGCCCTCCAGGAGACCCAGTACTTC. Translation: CASSSGRALQETQYF.

The gene calls are TRBV4-3 and TRBJ1-4; D is uncertain. V was cut by 1 base and J by 1 base, with 13 bases left in between. The CDR3 has 17 amino acids. CDR1 and CDR2 (germline): LGHNA, YSLEER. In nucleotides, the CDR3 is TGCGCCAGCAGCCAAGCGTCCCGGGTGGTAACTAATGAAAAACTGTTTTTT. Protein: CASSQASRVVTNEKLFF.

This chain joins TRBV6-1 and TRBJ2-1, with 10 bases fitting TRBD2. Looked up from germline, CDR1 is MNHNS and CDR2 is SASEGT. This CDR3 has 16 amino acids. After removal of 3 bases from V and 4 bases from J, the junction contained 6 bases not matched to a gene. The CDR3 here is CASSDRLAGPYNEQFF. CDR3 nucleotide sequence: TGTGCCAGCAGTGACCGACTAGCGGGTCCATACAATGAGCAGTTCTTC.

The J gene is TRBJ2-7, the V gene TRBV3-1 (or the pseudogene TRBV3-2), with a possible D match to TRBD1 (5 bases). From germline, CDR1 is LGHDT and CDR2 YNNKEL (reference sequence). The germline V and J ends were trimmed by 1 base and 2 bases, with 9 bases remaining between them. This CDR3 is built from 14 residues. The DNA for the CDR3 is TGTGCCAGCAGCCAAGTCAGGGCCCCCTACGAGCAGTACTTC. Amino acid sequence: CASSQVRAPYEQYF.

The CDR3 sequence is CASSLLYNEQFF. In DNA, the CDR3 is TGTGCCAGCAGTTTGTTATACAATGAGCAGTTCTTC. The J gene is TRBJ2-1, the V gene TRBV12-3 or TRBV12-4; D call uncertain. CDR3 length: 12 residues. V was pared by 3 bases and J by 4 bases, with 4 bases between.

This rearrangement joins TRBV28 to TRBJ1-1; TRBD1 matches 9 bases. There are 14 residues in the CDR3. V was clipped by 6 bases and J by 3 bases; unmatched bases: 5. Germline V gene lookup returns CDR1 MDHEN and CDR2 SYDVKM. The chain's CDR3 is CASSETGGYTEAFF. For the CDR3, the DNA is TGTGCCAGCAGCGAGACAGGGGGATACACTGAAGCTTTCTTT.

The chain combines TRBV7-2 with TRBJ2-1, with TRBD1 matching over 9 bases. After removal of 4 bases from V and 12 bases from J, the junction contained 10 bases not matched to a gene. The CDR3 length is 14 residues. Germline V gene sequence: CDR1 SGHTA, CDR2 FQGNSA. CDR3 DNA: TGTGCCAGCAGCTACACGGGACAGGGAGTTGGGCAGTTCTTC. It specifies CASSYTGQGVGQFF.

A single count supports this clone. This chain joins TRBV15 and TRBJ2-3; the match to TRBD2 covers 7 bases. The CDR3 runs to 16 residues. V trimming: 3 bases; J trimming: 2 bases; junction bases outside the gene matches: 8. CDR1 is LNHNV, CDR2 YYDKDF, per germline (reference sequence). CDR3 coding DNA: TGTGCCACCAGCAGCGGACTAGTCGTCCCCACAGATACGCAGTATTTT. Amino acids: CATSSGLVVPTDTQYF.

With regard to this clone: Different DNA sequences within this sample yield the same CDR3. The chain links TRBV4-2 to TRBJ2-6, with D perhaps TRBD2 (6 bases). With 0 bases removed from V and 1 base from J, the gap between germline ends came to 7 bases. This CDR3 contains 16 residues. Germline CDR1 LGHNA, CDR2 YNFKEQ. CDR3 loop: CASSQERGSGANVLTF. The CDR3 DNA reads TGTGCCAGCAGCCAAGAACGGGGGTCTGGGGCCAACGTCCTGACTTTC.

The chain employs TRBV19 and TRBJ1-1; D is undetermined. This CDR3 has 15 residues. The V end was cut by 5 bases, the J end by 0 bases, with 13 bases between. Germline assignment: CDR1 LNHDA and CDR2 SQIVND (reference sequence). The CDR3 DNA reads TGTGCCAGTAGTCCCGAGGGTCGACTGAACACTGAAGCTTTCTTT. Its protein product is CASSPEGRLNTEAFF.

This clone occurred once. This chain connects TRBV4-1 to TRBJ2-1, with TRBD1 matching over 11 bases. The CDR3 runs 17 residues. CDR1 and CDR2 from the germline V gene are MGHRA and YSYEKL. Trimming removed 0 bases from V and 9 bases from J; junction bases left unmatched: 10. CDR3 loop: CASSQDSQGTGGAEQFF. DNA of the CDR3: TGCGCCAGCAGCCAAGACTCACAAGGGACAGGGGGTGCTGAGCAGTTCTTC.

This chain connects TRBV2 to TRBJ1-5, with 7 bases identical to TRBD1. CDR1 is SNHLY and CDR2 is FYNNEI in the germline V gene. The CDR3 spans 15 residues. With V trimmed by 6 bases and J by 1 base, 6 bases remained unmatched. The DNA for the CDR3 is TGTGCCAGCAGGGGATCGACAGGGAGCAATCAGCCCCAGCATTTT. As protein: CASRGSTGSNQPQHF.

About this clone itself: The sample has other DNA sequences that encode this CDR3 too. CDR3 in DNA: TGCGCCAGCAGCTTGGGGGAGGGCGGTGAAAAACTGTTTTTT. This translates into CASSLGEGGEKLFF. V usage is TRBV5-1 and J usage is TRBJ1-4; D call uncertain. V was pared by 0 bases and J by 7 bases, with 10 bases between. CDR1 is SGHRS, CDR2 YFSETQ, per germline. The CDR3 has 14 amino acids.

The V and J genes are TRBV29-1 and TRBJ2-7; 10 bases line up with TRBD1. Germline V gene data show CDR1 as SQVTM and CDR2 as ANQGSEA. V gave up 6 bases and J gave up 3 bases; unmatched junction bases: 8. The CDR3 has 14 amino acids. DNA for the CDR3: TGCAGCGTCACCCGGGACAGGGGTTTCTACGAGCAGTACTTC. Protein: CSVTRDRGFYEQYF.

The chain carries TRBV5-4 and TRBJ1-5; D ambiguous. The CDR3 has 18 amino acids. Germline loops: CDR1 SGHNT, CDR2 YYREEE (reference sequence). Between the trimmed V and J ends, which lost 6 bases and 0 bases, there was a span of 22 bases. CDR3 sequence (DNA): TGTGCCAGCATCCTCGAGAAAAAGGTCCGGGATAGCAATCAGCCCCAGCATTTT. Translation gives CASILEKKVRDSNQPQHF.

V and J are TRBV13 and TRBJ2-3; TRBD2 is a possible D gene (5 bases). CDR3 size: 18 residues. The germline V and J ends were trimmed by 0 bases and 2 bases, with 18 bases remaining between them. Germline V gene lookup returns CDR1 PRHDT and CDR2 FYEKMQ (reference sequence). The CDR3 here is CASSLGLAPKGFTDTQYF. In DNA, the CDR3 is TGTGCCAGCAGCTTAGGTCTAGCCCCCAAGGGTTTCACAGATACGCAGTATTTT.